These 5 T cell receptor beta chains were sequenced from one sample in a study of regulatory T cells in long-lasting Graves disease (dated by TCRdb to the early 2020s). The library was generated by multiplex PCR. Sequencing relied on an Illumina HiSeq 4000. To build TCR beta libraries, CDR3 regions were amplified by Arm-PCR using iRepertoire HTBI primers. The public reads were run again by TCRdb, first through fastp at Q25 and then through MiXCR, and only productive beta chains were kept. Identical CDR3 protein sequences are pooled into one entry, listed with their most common genes and DNA. This sample comprises 350,000 to 550,000 distinct CDR3 sequences, over 15% of them detected only once. Roughly 23% of the sample lies in the top ten. The sample's time point label, in plain terms: newly diagnosed GD, antithyroid drugs for less than 3 months. For both TCR sequencing and RNA sequencing, RNA was extracted from PBMCs in TRIzol.

Separately, the same data were catalogued under a study of T cells in Graves' hyperthyroidism and ophthalmopathy.

The sample here was peripheral blood mononuclear cells (PBMCs), taken at new diagnosis, from a patient treated with antithyroid drugs. Receptors originate from a woman aged 18-30 years with Graves disease. Donor details come from another sample of the same person, matched by shared clones.

This clonotype was observed at least ten times. The rearrangement uses TRBV12-3 or TRBV12-4 and TRBJ1-1, with D possibly matching TRBD1 (6 bases). The ends were cut back, 5 bases at V and 2 bases at J, with 18 bases in the middle. The CDR3 is 16 residues long. CDR3 in amino acids: CASSPTGPVGNTEAFF. The CDR3 DNA sequence: TGTGCCAGCAGTCCGACAGGCCCTGTTGGCAACACTGAAGCTTTCTTT.

This clonotype has more than one count but fewer than ten. The V call is TRBV30, the J call TRBJ2-1; the D is unclear. Trimming removed 1 base at V and 1 base at J, with 2 bases between. The CDR3 contains 12 residues. The germline V gene encodes CDR1 GTSNPN and CDR2 SVGIG (reference sequence). The CDR3 sequence: CAWSESYNEQFF. CDR3 DNA: TGTGCCTGGAGTGAATCCTACAATGAGCAGTTCTTC.

This clonotype was seen ten or more times. The rearrangement links TRBV11-2 to TRBJ1-1; D perhaps matches TRBD1 (5 bases). The CDR3 has 14 amino acids. The V and J ends lost 6 bases and 3 bases respectively, with 14 bases between them. Germline-derived CDR1 and CDR2 are SGHAT and FQNNGV. The CDR3 nucleotides read TGTGCCAGCAGTTTTAATACAGGCTACACTGAAGCTTTCTTT. Its translation: CASSFNTGYTEAFF. The full variable domain, with the rest looked up from reference TRBV11-2 and TRBJ1-1, is EAGVAQSPRYKIIEKRQSVAFWCNPISGHATLYWYQQILGQGPKLLIQFQNNGVVDDSQLPKDRFSAERLKGVDSTLKIQPAKLEDSAVYLCASSFNTGYTEAFFGQGTRLTVV.

The V call is TRBV28, the J call TRBJ1-2; 7 nucleotides agree with TRBD1. The CDR3 totals 14 residues. The J segment lost 5 bases and the V segment lost 0 bases, leaving 3 bases of the junction unmatched. CDR1 and CDR2 (germline): MDHEN, SYDVKM. The CDR3 here is CASSLWAGGYGYTF. The CDR3 region has the DNA TGTGCCAGCAGTTTATGGGCAGGGGGGTATGGCTACACCTTC.

The V gene is TRBV4-1, the J gene TRBJ2-2, with a weak D call TRBD2 (6 bases). Germline CDR1 and CDR2: MGHRA and YSYEKL. Trimming took 3 bases from V and 4 from J, leaving 12 bases between them. The CDR3 extends over 15 amino acids. CDR3 in amino acids: CASSHKTSSTGELFF. CDR3 DNA sequence: TGCGCCAGCAGCCATAAGACTAGTTCCACCGGGGAGCTGTTTTTT.